Given below is one T cell receptor (beta chain) in context. The data were taken from a study of human T cells and chemical hapten exposure. Across the whole study: From small differences in pooled library volume came most of the variation in per-sample TCR yields.

One entry per CDR3 protein results from TCRdb running MiXCR on the RACE reads. The sample lists about 82,000 distinct CDR3 sequences, roughly 13% seen once, with 5.7% in the top ten. Time point in this sample: patch test 3, about 24 weeks after DPC sensitization. Regarding treatment: therapeutic diphenylcyclopropenone sensitization with weekly scalp DPC. The CDR3 runs 15 residues. V trimming: 1 base; J trimming: 4 bases; junction bases outside the gene matches: 3. Sample: whole blood, taken in connection with sensitization to the hapten diphenylcyclopropenone (DPC). The TCR originated in a woman in her forties or fifties with alopecia areata. Some clones in this sample may be carry-over from other donors' samples. This rearrangement joins TRBV12-3 or TRBV12-4 to TRBJ1-2; the match to TRBD1 covers 10 bases. CDR3 DNA sequence: TGTGCCAGCAGTTTAGGGGGACAGGGGACCTATGGCTACACCTTC. Encoded protein: CASSLGGQGTYGYTF.